A selection of T cell receptor beta chains follows, all from one sample in a study of cytomegalovirus exposure and HLA in healthy donors. Assay used: immunoSEQ multiplex PCR; TCRdb lists only in-frame clones, some missing. The repertoire holds fewer than 200,000 clones, with around 85% as singletons. Sequenced input: PBMCs. These receptors all come from a young woman in good health and CMV-seronegative. The CDR3 runs from the conserved cysteine through the conserved F or W. Fields, in order: V gene, D gene, clone size, J gene, CDR3 DNA, CDR3 protein. The D gene is left open where the match is weak. Where a row states a size, it is once, few, many or the class of an expanded clone; other rows omit it.

v_call: TRBV6-1; d_call: .; clone_size: .; j_call: TRBJ2-7; cdr3_nt: TGTGCCAGCACAGTTTTCCGGGACATGGACGAGCAGTACTTC; cdr3_aa: CASTVFRDMDEQYF
v_call: TRBV2; d_call: TRBD2; clone_size: .; j_call: TRBJ2-2; cdr3_nt: TGTGCCAGCAGCCTAGCGGGACTCACCGGGGAGCTGTTTTTT; cdr3_aa: CASSLAGLTGELFF
v_call: TRBV5-1; d_call: TRBD1; clone_size: .; j_call: TRBJ1-2; cdr3_nt: TGCGCCAGCAGCGCGGGACAGGACTATGGCTACACCTTC; cdr3_aa: CASSAGQDYGYTF
v_call: TRBV23-1; d_call: .; clone_size: few; j_call: TRBJ2-6; cdr3_nt: TGCGCCAGCAGTCGCCGGACAGCGGGGGCCAACGTCCTGACTTTC; cdr3_aa: CASSRRTAGANVLTF
v_call: TRBV12-5; d_call: TRBD1; clone_size: .; j_call: TRBJ1-5; cdr3_nt: TGTGCTAGTGCCATCGGACAGGGCAATCAGCCCCAGCATTTT; cdr3_aa: CASAIGQGNQPQHF
v_call: TRBV30; d_call: TRBD1; clone_size: once; j_call: TRBJ2-1; cdr3_nt: TGTGCCTGGAAGGGGGCGGTGACGGGAACTGAGCAGTTCTTC; cdr3_aa: CAWKGAVTGTEQFF
v_call: TRBV6-1; d_call: .; clone_size: .; j_call: TRBJ1-3; cdr3_nt: TGTGCCAGCAAATCGGTGGACACTGGAAACACCATATATTTT; cdr3_aa: CASKSVDTGNTIYF
v_call: TRBV7-8; d_call: .; clone_size: .; j_call: TRBJ1-1; cdr3_nt: TGTGCCAGCAGCTTAGTTCCCAGTGGGAACACTGAAGCTTTCTTT; cdr3_aa: CASSLVPSGNTEAFF
v_call: TRBV6-6; d_call: TRBD1; clone_size: .; j_call: TRBJ2-7; cdr3_nt: TGTGCCAGCAGTTACTCCGGGACAGGGACCCAGCAGTACTTC; cdr3_aa: CASSYSGTGTQQYF
v_call: TRBV5-1; d_call: TRBD1; clone_size: .; j_call: TRBJ2-5; cdr3_nt: TGCGCCAGCAGCGTGGACAGGGGACGGGGGGAGACCCAGTACTTC; cdr3_aa: CASSVDRGRGETQYF
v_call: TRBV9; d_call: TRBD1; clone_size: .; j_call: TRBJ1-3; cdr3_nt: TGTGCCAGCAGCGTTTACGACAGGGGGCATGGAAACACCATATATTTT; cdr3_aa: CASSVYDRGHGNTIYF
v_call: TRBV6-6; d_call: .; clone_size: few; j_call: TRBJ1-1; cdr3_nt: TGTGCCAGCAGTTACGCAATCAGGGACACTGAAGCTTTCTTT; cdr3_aa: CASSYAIRDTEAFF
v_call: TRBV27; d_call: .; clone_size: once; j_call: TRBJ1-6; cdr3_nt: TGTGCCAGCACCAGTGGAGCGGGGGATTCACCCCTCCACTTT; cdr3_aa: CASTSGAGDSPLHF
v_call: TRBV6-1; d_call: TRBD1; clone_size: .; j_call: TRBJ2-1; cdr3_nt: TGTGCCAGCAGTACCCGGGACAGGGTATACAATGAGCAGTTCTTC; cdr3_aa: CASSTRDRVYNEQFF
v_call: TRBV7-8; d_call: TRBD1; clone_size: once; j_call: TRBJ2-5; cdr3_nt: TGTGCCAGCAGCCTCTCGACAGGGGGCTGGGAGACCCAGTACTTC; cdr3_aa: CASSLSTGGWETQYF
v_call: TRBV25-1; d_call: TRBD1; clone_size: once; j_call: TRBJ1-4; cdr3_nt: TGTGCCAGCAGCCTAAACACCGGGACAGGGATTGAAAAACTGTTTTTT; cdr3_aa: CASSLNTGTGIEKLFF
v_call: TRBV28; d_call: TRBD2; clone_size: .; j_call: TRBJ2-7; cdr3_nt: TGTGCCAGCAGTCCTCTAGCGGGGGGGCTCTACGAGCAGTACTTC; cdr3_aa: CASSPLAGGLYEQYF
v_call: TRBV18; d_call: TRBD1; clone_size: once; j_call: TRBJ2-1; cdr3_nt: TGTGCCAGCTCACCGGGACAGGCTATGGATGAGCAGTTCTTC; cdr3_aa: CASSPGQAMDEQFF
v_call: TRBV7-6; d_call: .; clone_size: once; j_call: TRBJ2-5; cdr3_nt: TGTGCCAGCAGCCCCCTACGGGGTCGAGAGACCCAGTACTTC; cdr3_aa: CASSPLRGRETQYF
v_call: TRBV19; d_call: .; clone_size: once; j_call: TRBJ2-2; cdr3_nt: TGTGCCAGTAGTATAAGAGGCACCGGGGAGCTGTTTTTT; cdr3_aa: CASSIRGTGELFF
v_call: TRBV11-2; d_call: TRBD2; clone_size: .; j_call: TRBJ2-7; cdr3_nt: TGTGCCAGCAGCTTAGGGGCGGGGGGGGGCGAGCAGTACTTC; cdr3_aa: CASSLGAGGGEQYF
v_call: TRBV7-9; d_call: .; clone_size: .; j_call: TRBJ2-5; cdr3_nt: TGTGCCAGCAGATCAGCGCATTGGAGAGTGGAGACCCAGTACTTC; cdr3_aa: CASRSAHWRVETQYF
v_call: TRBV5-4; d_call: .; clone_size: .; j_call: TRBJ1-1; cdr3_nt: TGTGCCAGCAGCTTGAGTCTAGCCACCCTGAACACTGAAGCTTTCTTT; cdr3_aa: CASSLSLATLNTEAFF
v_call: TRBV25-1; d_call: .; clone_size: .; j_call: TRBJ1-1; cdr3_nt: TGTGCCAGCACGGCAGGGTCTAGTACTGAAGCTTTCTTT; cdr3_aa: CASTAGSSTEAFF
v_call: TRBV7-7; d_call: .; clone_size: once; j_call: TRBJ2-1; cdr3_nt: TGTGCCAGCAGTCCGGGTCTAGCCTACAATGAGCAGTTCTTC; cdr3_aa: CASSPGLAYNEQFF
v_call: TRBV7-2; d_call: .; clone_size: .; j_call: TRBJ2-1; cdr3_nt: TGTGCCAGCAGCACCCGCGGCGGGTCGGGCTACAATGAGCAGTTCTTC; cdr3_aa: CASSTRGGSGYNEQFF
v_call: TRBV6-1; d_call: TRBD2; clone_size: .; j_call: TRBJ2-5; cdr3_nt: TGTGCCAGCAGTGATGGGGGAGGGCAAGAGACCCAGTACTTC; cdr3_aa: CASSDGGGQETQYF
v_call: TRBV6-5; d_call: TRBD2; clone_size: .; j_call: TRBJ2-5; cdr3_nt: TGTGCCAGCCGCGATAGCGGGGGGGCCCGAGAGACCCAGTACTTC; cdr3_aa: CASRDSGGARETQYF
v_call: TRBV2; d_call: TRBD1; clone_size: .; j_call: TRBJ1-1; cdr3_nt: TGTGCCAGCAAGGGGGCAGGGGACTCGAACACTGAAGCTTTCTTT; cdr3_aa: CASKGAGDSNTEAFF
v_call: TRBV2; d_call: TRBD2; clone_size: .; j_call: TRBJ2-7; cdr3_nt: TGTGCCAGCACGCTGAGGGCTAGCGGGAGGTACGAGCAGTACTTC; cdr3_aa: CASTLRASGRYEQYF
v_call: TRBV18; d_call: TRBD1; clone_size: .; j_call: TRBJ1-5; cdr3_nt: TGTGCCAGCTCCCGGCTTCAGGGGGCGGGCAATCAGCCCCAGCATTTT; cdr3_aa: CASSRLQGAGNQPQHF
v_call: TRBV7-9; d_call: .; clone_size: .; j_call: TRBJ1-4; cdr3_nt: TGTGCCAGCAGCCTACAGACAGCTAATGAAAAACTGTTTTTT; cdr3_aa: CASSLQTANEKLFF
v_call: TRBV27; d_call: TRBD1; clone_size: .; j_call: TRBJ2-7; cdr3_nt: TGTGCCAGCAGTTTCTCGGGACAGGGGTACGAGCAGTACTTC; cdr3_aa: CASSFSGQGYEQYF
v_call: TRBV5-1; d_call: .; clone_size: .; j_call: TRBJ2-2; cdr3_nt: TGCGCCAGCAGTTCTGGGGCTGAAAACACCGGGGAGCTGTTTTTT; cdr3_aa: CASSSGAENTGELFF